The rows below give T cell receptor beta chains drawn from one sample of a study of T cells after yellow fever vaccination. Each CDR3 protein is one row after TCRdb ran MiXCR on the 5' RACE reads. This table holds nearly 550,000 distinct CDR3 sequences, roughly 19% found once. The specimen was PBMCs, collected 15 days after the yellow fever booster vaccination. The receptors here all came from a man aged 30 to 45 who received the YFV17D yellow fever vaccine. Both conserved end residues are part of each CDR3. The D gene is left open where the match is weak. Not all rows give a size; the values are once, few, many and, for expanded clones, a class.

j_call d_call clone_size v_call cdr3_aa cdr3_nt
TRBJ2-1 - few TRBV5-6 CASSLIPVRGYNEQFF TGTGCCAGCAGCTTGATTCCAGTCCGGGGTTACAATGAGCAGTTCTTC
TRBJ2-7 TRBD2 few TRBV4-3 CASSQVLPGGGRLVYEQYF TGCGCCAGCAGCCAAGTTCTCCCGGGGGGCGGGAGGTTGGTCTACGAGCAGTACTTC
TRBJ2-5 - few TRBV18 CASSPGGSLLETQYF TGTGCCAGCTCACCGGGGGGCTCCCTTCTAGAGACCCAGTACTTC
TRBJ2-5 - few TRBV12-5 CASGPYNEPETQYF TGTGCTAGTGGGCCCTACAACGAACCCGAGACCCAGTACTTC
TRBJ2-3 - few TRBV19 CASTLTGTDTQYF TGTGCCAGTACCTTGACAGGTACAGATACGCAGTATTTT
TRBJ2-1 TRBD2 - TRBV27 CASKGRTSIYNEQFF TGTGCCAGCAAAGGGCGGACTAGCATTTACAATGAGCAGTTCTTC
TRBJ2-5 - - TRBV10-3 CAISEQLEETQYF TGTGCCATCAGTGAGCAGCTAGAAGAGACCCAGTACTTC
TRBJ2-2 - few TRBV7-2 CASSLARSGGELFF TGTGCCAGCAGCCTAGCGAGGAGTGGCGGGGAGCTGTTTTTT
TRBJ2-5 - few TRBV7-2 CASSTGGGRETQYF TGTGCCAGCAGCACCGGTGGGGGGCGAGAGACCCAGTACTTC
TRBJ2-7 TRBD2 - TRBV6-2/TRBV6-3 CASSSRRREGRSEQYF TGTGCCAGCAGCTCTCGGAGGCGGGAGGGCCGGAGCGAGCAGTACTTC
TRBJ2-1 - - TRBV5-6 CASSLVEISEQFF TGTGCCAGCAGCTTGGTGGAGATTAGTGAGCAGTTCTTC
TRBJ2-1 - - TRBV4-3 CASSQEFRLNEQFF TGCGCCAGCAGCCAAGAATTCAGATTGAATGAGCAGTTCTTC
TRBJ2-1 TRBD2 few TRBV9 CASSTAGLAGEFDEQFF TGTGCCAGCAGCACCGCGGGGCTAGCGGGAGAGTTCGATGAGCAGTTCTTC
TRBJ2-2 - - TRBV7-3 CASNQGSNTGELFF TGTGCCAGCAACCAGGGATCGAACACCGGGGAGCTGTTTTTT
TRBJ2-1 TRBD1 - TRBV7-2 CASSPGQGNYNEQFF TGTGCCAGCAGCCCCGGACAGGGCAACTACAATGAGCAGTTCTTC
TRBJ2-7 - - TRBV12-3/TRBV12-4 CASATLYEQYF TGTGCCAGCGCCACCTTATACGAGCAGTACTTC
TRBJ2-7 TRBD2 - TRBV20-1 CSARDISGRTYEQYF TGCAGTGCTAGAGATATTAGCGGGAGGACGTACGAGCAGTACTTC
TRBJ2-1 - few TRBV27 CASSFQGRLFEQFF TGTGCCAGCAGTTTCCAGGGGCGCCTTTTTGAGCAGTTCTTC
TRBJ2-2 - few TRBV4-3 CASSQAPETNTGELFF TGCGCCAGCAGCCAAGCTCCGGAGACGAACACCGGGGAGCTGTTTTTT
TRBJ2-6 - few TRBV5-1 CASSSAVGATGANVLTF TGCGCCAGCAGCTCTGCGGTAGGGGCTACTGGGGCCAACGTCCTGACTTTC
TRBJ2-3 - few TRBV20-1 CSAMWESTDTQYF TGCAGTGCTATGTGGGAGAGCACAGATACGCAGTATTTT
TRBJ2-7 - - TRBV20-1 CSAREGEGPYEQYF TGCAGTGCTAGAGAAGGTGAGGGCCCCTACGAGCAGTACTTC
TRBJ2-1 TRBD1 few TRBV7-3 CASSLQGVAYNEQFF TGTGCCAGCAGCTTGCAGGGGGTAGCCTACAATGAGCAGTTCTTC
TRBJ2-2 - - TRBV7-3 CASSPTPASGELFF TGTGCCAGCAGCCCCACCCCGGCTTCCGGGGAGCTGTTTTTT
TRBJ2-1 TRBD2 few TRBV12-3/TRBV12-4 CASRLAGGGKQFF TGTGCCAGCAGGCTAGCGGGAGGTGGGAAGCAGTTCTTC
TRBJ1-4 TRBD1 - TRBV5-1 CASSGGQAALGEKLFF TGCGCCAGCAGCGGGGGACAGGCCGCCCTGGGTGAAAAACTGTTTTTT
TRBJ2-5 TRBD1 many TRBV20-1 CSANPRDSLGETQYF TGCAGTGCTAACCCCCGGGACAGCCTCGGGGAGACCCAGTACTTC
TRBJ2-1 - few TRBV5-1 CASSILQGPHPDEQFF TGCGCCAGCAGCATATTACAGGGCCCCCATCCCGATGAGCAGTTCTTC
TRBJ2-1 TRBD2 - TRBV20-1 CSASSGLAGHNEQFF TGCAGTGCTAGTTCCGGACTAGCGGGGCACAATGAGCAGTTCTTC
TRBJ2-1 - - TRBV4-1 CASSQVKGLLEFF TGCGCCAGCAGCCAAGTTAAGGGGCTGTTAGAGTTCTTC
TRBJ1-1 - few TRBV12-3/TRBV12-4 CASTLGGPTEAFF TGTGCCAGCACCCTCGGGGGTCCCACTGAAGCTTTCTTT
TRBJ2-7 - - TRBV10-3 CAISGSPSTRETYEQYF TGTGCCATCAGTGGTTCCCCTTCAACTCGCGAAACCTACGAGCAGTACTTC
TRBJ2-1 TRBD2 - TRBV9 CASSPRLAGSWNEQFF TGTGCCAGCAGCCCCCGACTAGCGGGATCTTGGAATGAGCAGTTCTTC
TRBJ2-5 - few TRBV24-1 CATSDWVEGRGETQYF TGTGCCACCAGTGATTGGGTAGAAGGTCGTGGAGAGACCCAGTACTTC
TRBJ2-2 - few TRBV7-2 CASGIPSGELFF TGTGCCAGCGGAATTCCGTCAGGGGAGCTGTTTTTT
TRBJ1-2 - - TRBV27 CASSLTPQLNYGYTF TGTGCCAGCAGTTTAACACCTCAACTTAACTATGGCTACACCTTC
TRBJ1-4 TRBD1 few TRBV10-3 CAISGGGGGEKLFF TGTGCCATCAGTGGAGGAGGGGGCGGTGAAAAACTGTTTTTT
TRBJ2-5 TRBD2 - TRBV9 CASSAGAGGGRETQYF TGTGCCAGCAGCGCTGGGGCGGGAGGCGGGCGAGAGACCCAGTACTTC
TRBJ2-2 - - TRBV14 CASSLMQNTGELFF TGTGCCAGCAGCCTGATGCAGAACACCGGGGAGCTGTTTTTT
TRBJ1-1 - few TRBV10-3 CATTSETEAFF TGTGCCACAACGTCGGAGACTGAAGCTTTCTTT
TRBJ1-2 - - TRBV6-6 CASRQAGNYGYTF TGTGCCAGCAGACAGGCAGGGAACTATGGCTACACCTTC